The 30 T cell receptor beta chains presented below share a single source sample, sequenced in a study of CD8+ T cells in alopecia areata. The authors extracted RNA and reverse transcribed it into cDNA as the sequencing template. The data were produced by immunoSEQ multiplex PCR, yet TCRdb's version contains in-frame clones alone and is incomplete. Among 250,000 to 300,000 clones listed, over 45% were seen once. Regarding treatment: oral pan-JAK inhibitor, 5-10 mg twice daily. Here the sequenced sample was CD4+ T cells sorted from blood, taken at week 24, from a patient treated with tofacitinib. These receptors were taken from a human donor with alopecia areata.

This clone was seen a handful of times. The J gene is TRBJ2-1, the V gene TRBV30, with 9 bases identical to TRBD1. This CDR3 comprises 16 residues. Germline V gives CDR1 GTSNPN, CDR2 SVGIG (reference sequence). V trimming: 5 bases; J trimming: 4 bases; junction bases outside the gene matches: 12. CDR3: CAWLHLRDRAYNEQFF. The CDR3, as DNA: TGTGCCTGGCTTCACCTCCGGGACAGGGCATACAATGAGCAGTTCTTC.

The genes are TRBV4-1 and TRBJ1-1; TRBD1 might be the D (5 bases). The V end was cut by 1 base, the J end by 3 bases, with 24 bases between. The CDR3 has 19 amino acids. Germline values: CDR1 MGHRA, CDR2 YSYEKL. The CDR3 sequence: CASSQGEGSQARGYTEAFF. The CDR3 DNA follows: TGCGCCAGCAGCCAAGGCGAGGGATCACAGGCGCGAGGGTACACTGAAGCTTTCTTT.

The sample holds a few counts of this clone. CDR3 bases: TGTGCCAGCAGCTTACCTATAGAAGAGACCCAGTACTTC. Protein sequence: CASSLPIEETQYF. The chain recombines TRBV7-2 with TRBJ2-5; D is ambiguous. The V end was cut by 2 bases, the J end by 3 bases, with 7 bases between. Per germline, CDR1 SGHTA and CDR2 FQGNSA. The CDR3 totals 13 residues.

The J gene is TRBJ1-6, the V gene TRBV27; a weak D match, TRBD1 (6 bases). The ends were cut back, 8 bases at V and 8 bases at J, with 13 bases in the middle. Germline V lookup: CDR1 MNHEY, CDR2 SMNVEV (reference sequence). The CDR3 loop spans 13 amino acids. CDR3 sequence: CASWGQGDSPLHF. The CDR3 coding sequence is TGTGCCAGCTGGGGGCAGGGCGATTCACCCCTCCACTTT.

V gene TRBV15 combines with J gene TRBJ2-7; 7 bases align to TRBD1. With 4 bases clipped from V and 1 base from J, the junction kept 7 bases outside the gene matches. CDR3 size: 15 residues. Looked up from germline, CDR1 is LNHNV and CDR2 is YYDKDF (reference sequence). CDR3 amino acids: CATSTDRAVSYEQYF. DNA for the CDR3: TGTGCCACCAGCACCGACAGGGCTGTATCCTACGAGCAGTACTTC.

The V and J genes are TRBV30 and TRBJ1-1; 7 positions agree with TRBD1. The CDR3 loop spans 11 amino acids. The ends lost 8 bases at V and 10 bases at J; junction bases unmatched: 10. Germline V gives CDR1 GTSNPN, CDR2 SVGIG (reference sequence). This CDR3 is CALDRDPRAFF. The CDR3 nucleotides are TGTGCCCTAGACAGGGACCCTAGAGCTTTCTTT.

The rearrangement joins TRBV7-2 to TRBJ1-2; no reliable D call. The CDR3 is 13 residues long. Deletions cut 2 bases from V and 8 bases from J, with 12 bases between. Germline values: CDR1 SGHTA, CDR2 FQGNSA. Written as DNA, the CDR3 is TGTGCCAGCAGCTTAATCTCCAATGGCGGCTACACCTTC. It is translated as CASSLISNGGYTF.

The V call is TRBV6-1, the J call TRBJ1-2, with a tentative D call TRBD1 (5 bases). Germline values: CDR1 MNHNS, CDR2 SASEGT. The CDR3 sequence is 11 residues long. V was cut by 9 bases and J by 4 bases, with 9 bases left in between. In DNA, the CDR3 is TGTGCCAGACGGGGGGGCTATGGCTACACCTTC. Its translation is CARRGGYGYTF.

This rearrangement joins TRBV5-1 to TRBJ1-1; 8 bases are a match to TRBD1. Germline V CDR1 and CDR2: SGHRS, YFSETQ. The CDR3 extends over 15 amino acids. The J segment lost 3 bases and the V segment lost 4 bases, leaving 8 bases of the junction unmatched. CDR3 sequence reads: CASSGTGQGDTEAFF. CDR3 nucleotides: TGCGCCAGCAGCGGGACTGGACAGGGCGACACTGAAGCTTTCTTT.

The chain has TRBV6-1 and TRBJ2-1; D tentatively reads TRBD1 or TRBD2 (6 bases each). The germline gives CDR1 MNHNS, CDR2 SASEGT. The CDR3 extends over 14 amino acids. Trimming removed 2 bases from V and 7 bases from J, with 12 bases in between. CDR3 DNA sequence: TGTGCCAGCAGTGAACAGGGGACTTCTAATGAGCAGTTCTTC. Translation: CASSEQGTSNEQFF.

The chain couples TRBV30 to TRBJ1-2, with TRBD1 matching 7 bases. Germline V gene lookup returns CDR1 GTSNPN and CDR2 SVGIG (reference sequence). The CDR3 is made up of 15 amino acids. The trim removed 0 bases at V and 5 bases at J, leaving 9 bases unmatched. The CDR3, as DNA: TGTGCCTGGAGTGTAGGTGAGGGGGCCTATTATGGCTACACCTTC. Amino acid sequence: CAWSVGEGAYYGYTF.

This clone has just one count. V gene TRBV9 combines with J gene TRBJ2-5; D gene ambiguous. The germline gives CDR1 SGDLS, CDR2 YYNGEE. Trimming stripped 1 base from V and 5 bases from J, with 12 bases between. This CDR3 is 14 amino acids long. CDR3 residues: CASSVQPNGETQYF. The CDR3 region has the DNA TGTGCCAGCAGCGTACAGCCCAACGGGGAGACCCAGTACTTC.

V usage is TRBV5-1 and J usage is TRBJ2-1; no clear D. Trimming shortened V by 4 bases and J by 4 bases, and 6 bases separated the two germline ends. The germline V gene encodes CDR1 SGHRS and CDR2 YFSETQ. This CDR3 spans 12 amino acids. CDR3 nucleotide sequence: TGCGCCAGCAGCCCTCAGTACAATGAGCAGTTCTTC. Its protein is CASSPQYNEQFF.

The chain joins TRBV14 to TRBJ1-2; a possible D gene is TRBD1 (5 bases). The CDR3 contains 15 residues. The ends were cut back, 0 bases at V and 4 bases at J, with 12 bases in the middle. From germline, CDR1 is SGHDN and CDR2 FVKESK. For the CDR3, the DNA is TGTGCCAGCAGCCAAGACGGCAGGGTTACCTATGGCTACACCTTC. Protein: CASSQDGRVTYGYTF.

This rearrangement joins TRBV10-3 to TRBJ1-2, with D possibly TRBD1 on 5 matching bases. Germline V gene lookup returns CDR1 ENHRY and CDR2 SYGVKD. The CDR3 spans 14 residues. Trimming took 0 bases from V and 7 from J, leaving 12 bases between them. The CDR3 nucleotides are TGTGCCATCAGTGAGTCGACGAAAGGGGTTGGCTACACCTTC. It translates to CAISESTKGVGYTF.

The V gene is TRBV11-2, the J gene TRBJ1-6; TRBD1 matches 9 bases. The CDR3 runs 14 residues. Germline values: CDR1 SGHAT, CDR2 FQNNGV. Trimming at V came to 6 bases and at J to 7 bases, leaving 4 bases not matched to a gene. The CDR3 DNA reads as TGTGCCAGCAGTGGGGACAGGGTGAATTCACCCCTCCACTTT. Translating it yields CASSGDRVNSPLHF.

DNA for the CDR3: TGTGCCAGCAGTTTATACGGGGAGACAGGGGCCAACGTCCTGACTTTC. Its translation is CASSLYGETGANVLTF. V and J are TRBV28 and TRBJ2-6, with D tentatively TRBD2 (5 bases). CDR1 and CDR2 from the germline V gene are MDHEN and SYDVKM. The CDR3 runs 16 residues. V was clipped by 1 base and J by 4 bases, with 11 bases between them.

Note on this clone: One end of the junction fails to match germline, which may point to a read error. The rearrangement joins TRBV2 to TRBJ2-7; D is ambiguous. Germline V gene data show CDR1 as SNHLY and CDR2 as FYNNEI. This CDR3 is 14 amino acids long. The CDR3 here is CASREGVQLYEQYF. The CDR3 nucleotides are TGTGCCAGCAGGGAAGGAGTACAACTCTACGAGCAGTACTTC.

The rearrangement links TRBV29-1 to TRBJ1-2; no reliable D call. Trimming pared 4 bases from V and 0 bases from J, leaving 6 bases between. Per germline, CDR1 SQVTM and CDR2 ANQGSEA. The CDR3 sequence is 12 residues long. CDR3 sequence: CSVGRANYGYTF. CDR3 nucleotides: TGCAGCGTTGGAAGAGCTAACTATGGCTACACCTTC.

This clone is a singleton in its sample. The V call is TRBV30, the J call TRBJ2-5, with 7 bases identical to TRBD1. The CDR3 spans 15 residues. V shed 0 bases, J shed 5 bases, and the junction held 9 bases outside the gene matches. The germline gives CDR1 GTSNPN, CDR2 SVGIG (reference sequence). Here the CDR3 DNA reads TGTGCCTGGAGTGTACGGAGACTGGGACAGGAGACCCAGTACTTC. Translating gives CAWSVRRLGQETQYF.

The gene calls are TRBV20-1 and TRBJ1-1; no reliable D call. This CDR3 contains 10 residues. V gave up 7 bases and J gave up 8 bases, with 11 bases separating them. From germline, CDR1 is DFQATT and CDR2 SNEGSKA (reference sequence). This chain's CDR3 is CSVWTAEAFF. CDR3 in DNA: TGCAGTGTTTGGACGGCCGAAGCTTTCTTT.

The CDR3 DNA reads as TGTGCCAGCAGCATCACGGGACTAGCGGGTCCCCAGTACTTC. Translating gives CASSITGLAGPQYF. The V call is TRBV11-2, the J call TRBJ2-5, with TRBD2 matching 12 bases. CDR1 is SGHAT and CDR2 is FQNNGV in the germline V gene. Trimming took 5 bases from V and 9 from J; bases not matched to a gene: 7. The CDR3 runs 14 residues.

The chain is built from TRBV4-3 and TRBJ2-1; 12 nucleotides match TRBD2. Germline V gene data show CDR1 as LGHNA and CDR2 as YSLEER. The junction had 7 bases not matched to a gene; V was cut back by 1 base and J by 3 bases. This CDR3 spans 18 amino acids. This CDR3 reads CASSQGPSGGAGYNEQFF. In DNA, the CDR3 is TGCGCCAGCAGCCAAGGGCCTAGCGGGGGGGCCGGCTACAATGAGCAGTTCTTC.

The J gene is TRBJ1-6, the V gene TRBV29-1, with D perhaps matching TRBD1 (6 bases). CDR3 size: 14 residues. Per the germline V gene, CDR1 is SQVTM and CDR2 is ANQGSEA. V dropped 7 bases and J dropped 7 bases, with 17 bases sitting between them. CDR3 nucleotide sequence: TGCAGCGCCAGCACAGGGAATAGCAATTCACCCCTCCACTTT. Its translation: CSASTGNSNSPLHF.

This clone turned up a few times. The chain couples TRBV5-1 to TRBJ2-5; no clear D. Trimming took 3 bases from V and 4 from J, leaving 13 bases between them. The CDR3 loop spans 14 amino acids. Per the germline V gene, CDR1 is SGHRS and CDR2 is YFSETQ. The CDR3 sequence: CASSWKAAAETQYF. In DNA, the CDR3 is TGCGCCAGCAGCTGGAAGGCGGCAGCAGAGACCCAGTACTTC.

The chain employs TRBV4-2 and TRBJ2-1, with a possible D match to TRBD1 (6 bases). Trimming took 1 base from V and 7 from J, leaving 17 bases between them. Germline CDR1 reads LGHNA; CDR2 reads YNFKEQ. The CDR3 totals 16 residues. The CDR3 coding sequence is TGTGCCAGCAGCCAAGGGGGATGGGGGCCGGAGAATGAGCAGTTCTTC. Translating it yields CASSQGGWGPENEQFF.

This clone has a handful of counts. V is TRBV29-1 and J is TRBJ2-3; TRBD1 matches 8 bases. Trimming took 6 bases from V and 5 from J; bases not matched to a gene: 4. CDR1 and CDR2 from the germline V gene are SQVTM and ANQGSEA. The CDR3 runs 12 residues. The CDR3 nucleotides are TGCAGCGTCCAGGGGGCCGGAGATACGCAGTATTTT. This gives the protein CSVQGAGDTQYF.

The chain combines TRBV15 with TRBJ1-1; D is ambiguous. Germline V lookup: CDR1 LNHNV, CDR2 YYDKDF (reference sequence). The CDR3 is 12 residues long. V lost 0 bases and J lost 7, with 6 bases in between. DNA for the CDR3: TGTGCCACCAGCAGAGATAAACTTGAAGCTTTCTTT. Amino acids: CATSRDKLEAFF.

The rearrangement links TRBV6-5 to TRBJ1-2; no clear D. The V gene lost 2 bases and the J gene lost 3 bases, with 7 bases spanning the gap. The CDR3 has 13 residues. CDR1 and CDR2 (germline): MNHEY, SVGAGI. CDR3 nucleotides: TGTGCCAGCAGTTACGGGCACCACTATGGCTACACCTTC. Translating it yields CASSYGHHYGYTF.

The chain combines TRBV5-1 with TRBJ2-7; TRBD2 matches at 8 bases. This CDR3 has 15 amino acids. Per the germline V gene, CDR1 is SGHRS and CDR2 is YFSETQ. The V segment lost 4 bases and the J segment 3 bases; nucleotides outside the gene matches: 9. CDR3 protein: CASSPNPGLVYEQYF. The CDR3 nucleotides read TGCGCCAGCAGCCCAAACCCGGGACTAGTCTACGAGCAGTACTTC. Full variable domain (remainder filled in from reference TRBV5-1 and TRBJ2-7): KAGVTQTPRYLIKTRGQQVTLSCSPISGHRSVSWYQQTPGQGLQFLFEYFSETQRNKGNFPGRFSGRQFSNSRSEMNVSTLELGDSALYLCASSPNPGLVYEQYFGPGTRLTVT.